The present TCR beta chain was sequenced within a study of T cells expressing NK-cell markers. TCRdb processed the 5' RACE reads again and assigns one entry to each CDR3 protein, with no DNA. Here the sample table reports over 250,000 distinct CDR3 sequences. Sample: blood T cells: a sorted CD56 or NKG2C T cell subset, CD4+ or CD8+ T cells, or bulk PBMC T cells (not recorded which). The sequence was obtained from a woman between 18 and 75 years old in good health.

The CDR3 reads CASSLKSTLGAFF. V is TRBV7-2 and J is TRBJ1-1. Per germline, CDR1 SGHTA and CDR2 FQGNSA. The CDR3 length is 13 residues. Full variable domain (rest looked up from reference TRBV7-2 and TRBJ1-1): GAGVSQSPSNKVTEKGKDVELRCDPISGHTALYWYRQSLGQGLEFLIYFQGNSAPDKSGLPSDRFSAERTGGSVSTLTIQRTQQEDSAVYLCASSLKSTLGAFFGQGTRLTVV.